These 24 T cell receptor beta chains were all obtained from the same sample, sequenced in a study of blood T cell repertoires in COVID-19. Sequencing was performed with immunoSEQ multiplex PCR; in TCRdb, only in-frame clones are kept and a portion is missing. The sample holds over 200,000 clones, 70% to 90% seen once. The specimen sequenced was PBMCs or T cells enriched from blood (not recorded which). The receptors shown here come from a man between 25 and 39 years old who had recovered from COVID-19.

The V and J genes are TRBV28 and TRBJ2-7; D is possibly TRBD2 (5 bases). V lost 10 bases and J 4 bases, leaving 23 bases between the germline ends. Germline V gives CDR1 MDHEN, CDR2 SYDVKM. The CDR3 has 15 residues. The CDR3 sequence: CANHGREPKRYEQYF. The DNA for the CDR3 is TGTGCCAATCATGGCCGGGAACCGAAAAGATACGAGCAGTACTTC.

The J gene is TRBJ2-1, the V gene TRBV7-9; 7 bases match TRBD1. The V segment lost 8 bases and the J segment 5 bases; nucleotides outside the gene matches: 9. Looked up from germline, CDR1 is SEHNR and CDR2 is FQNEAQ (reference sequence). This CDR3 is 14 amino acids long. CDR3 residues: CASSRQGDNNEQFF. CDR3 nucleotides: TGTGCCAGCTCCCGTCAGGGGGACAACAATGAGCAGTTCTTC.

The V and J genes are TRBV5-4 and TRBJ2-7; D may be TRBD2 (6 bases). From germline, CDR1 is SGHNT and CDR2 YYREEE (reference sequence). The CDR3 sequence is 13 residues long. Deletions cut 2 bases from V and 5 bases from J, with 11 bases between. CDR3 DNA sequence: TGTGCCAGCAGCTTATCGCTAGCGAACGAGCAGTACTTC. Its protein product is CASSLSLANEQYF.

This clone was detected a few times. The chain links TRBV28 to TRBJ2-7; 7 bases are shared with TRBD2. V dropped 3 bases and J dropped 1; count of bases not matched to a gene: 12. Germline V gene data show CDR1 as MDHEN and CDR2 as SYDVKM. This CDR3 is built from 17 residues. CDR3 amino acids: CASSFSFSLATSYEQYF. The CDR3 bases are TGTGCCAGCAGTTTTTCTTTTTCACTAGCGACTTCCTACGAGCAGTACTTC.

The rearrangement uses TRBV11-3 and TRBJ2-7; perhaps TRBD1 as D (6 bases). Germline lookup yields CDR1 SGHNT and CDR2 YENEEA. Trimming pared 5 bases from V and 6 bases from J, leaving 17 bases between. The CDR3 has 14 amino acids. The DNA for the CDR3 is TGTGCCAGCAGCAAACAGGGATTGGGTGGCGAGCAGTACTTC. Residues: CASSKQGLGGEQYF.

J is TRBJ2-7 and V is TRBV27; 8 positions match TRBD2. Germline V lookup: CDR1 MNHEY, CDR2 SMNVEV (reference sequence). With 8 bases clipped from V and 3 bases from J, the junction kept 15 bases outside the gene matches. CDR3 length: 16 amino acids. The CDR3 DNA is TGTGCCAGCGGATACCTATTCTCGGGACTAGTCTACGAGCAGTACTTC. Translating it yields CASGYLFSGLVYEQYF.

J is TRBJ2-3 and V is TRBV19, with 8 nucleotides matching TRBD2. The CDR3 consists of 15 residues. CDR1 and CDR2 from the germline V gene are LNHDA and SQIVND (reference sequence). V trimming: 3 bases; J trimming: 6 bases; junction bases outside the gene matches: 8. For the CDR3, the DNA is TGTGCCAGTAGTATCACGGGAGGGCCGAGTGATACGCAGTATTTT. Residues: CASSITGGPSDTQYF.

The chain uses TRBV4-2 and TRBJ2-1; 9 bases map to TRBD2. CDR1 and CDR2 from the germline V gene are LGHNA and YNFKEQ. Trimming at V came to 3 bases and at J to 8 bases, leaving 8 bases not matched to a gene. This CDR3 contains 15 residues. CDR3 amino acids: CASSQDSGRGDEQFF. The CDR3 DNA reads TGTGCCAGCAGCCAGGATAGCGGGAGAGGCGATGAGCAGTTCTTC.

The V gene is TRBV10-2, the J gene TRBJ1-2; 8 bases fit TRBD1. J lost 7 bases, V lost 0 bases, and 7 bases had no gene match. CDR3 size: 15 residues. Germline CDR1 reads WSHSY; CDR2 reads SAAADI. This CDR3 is CASSESGPTGGGYTF. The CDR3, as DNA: TGCGCCAGCAGTGAGTCTGGCCCTACAGGGGGTGGCTACACCTTC.

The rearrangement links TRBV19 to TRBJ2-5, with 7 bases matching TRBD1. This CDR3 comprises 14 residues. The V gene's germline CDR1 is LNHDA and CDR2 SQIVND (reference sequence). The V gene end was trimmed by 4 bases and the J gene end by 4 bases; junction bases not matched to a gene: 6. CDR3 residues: CASSTRQGGETQYF. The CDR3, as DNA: TGTGCCAGTAGTACACGACAGGGCGGAGAGACCCAGTACTTC.

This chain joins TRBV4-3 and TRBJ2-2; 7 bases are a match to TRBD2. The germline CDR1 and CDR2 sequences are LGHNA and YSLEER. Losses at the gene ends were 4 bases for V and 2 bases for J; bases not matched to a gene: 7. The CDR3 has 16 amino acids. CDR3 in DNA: TGCGCCAGCAGCCTCGAAGCGGGGACCAACACCGGGGAGCTGTTTTTT. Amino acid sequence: CASSLEAGTNTGELFF.

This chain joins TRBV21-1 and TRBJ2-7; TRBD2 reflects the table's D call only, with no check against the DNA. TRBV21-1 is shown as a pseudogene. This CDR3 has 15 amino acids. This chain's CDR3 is CASSKMGLLLYEQYF. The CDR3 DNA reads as TGTGCCAGCAGCAAAATGGGACTCCTACTTTACGAGCAGTACTTC.

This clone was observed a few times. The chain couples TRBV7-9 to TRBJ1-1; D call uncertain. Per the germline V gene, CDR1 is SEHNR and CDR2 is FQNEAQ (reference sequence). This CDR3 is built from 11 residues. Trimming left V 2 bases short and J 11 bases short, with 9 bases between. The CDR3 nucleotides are TGTGCCAGCAGCTTACGGCAGGTCGCTTTCTTT. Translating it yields CASSLRQVAFF.

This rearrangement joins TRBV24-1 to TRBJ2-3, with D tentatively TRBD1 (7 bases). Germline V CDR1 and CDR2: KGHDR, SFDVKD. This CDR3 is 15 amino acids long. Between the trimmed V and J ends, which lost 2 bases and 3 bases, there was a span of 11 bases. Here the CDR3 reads CATSDSQGTTDTQYF. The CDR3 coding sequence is TGTGCCACCAGTGATTCACAGGGGACTACAGATACGCAGTATTTT.

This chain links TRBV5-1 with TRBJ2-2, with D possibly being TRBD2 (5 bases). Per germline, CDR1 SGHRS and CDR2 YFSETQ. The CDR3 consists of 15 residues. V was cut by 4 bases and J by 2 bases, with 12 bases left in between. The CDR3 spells CASSTTSTNTGELFF. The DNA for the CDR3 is TGCGCCAGCAGCACCACTAGTACAAACACCGGGGAGCTGTTTTTT.

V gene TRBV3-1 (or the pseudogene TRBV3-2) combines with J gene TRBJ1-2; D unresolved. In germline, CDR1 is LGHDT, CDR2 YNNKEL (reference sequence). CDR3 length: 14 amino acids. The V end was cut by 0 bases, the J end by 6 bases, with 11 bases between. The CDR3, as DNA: TGTGCCAGCAGCCAAGATCGGAGGGAAGATGGCTACACCTTC. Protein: CASSQDRREDGYTF.

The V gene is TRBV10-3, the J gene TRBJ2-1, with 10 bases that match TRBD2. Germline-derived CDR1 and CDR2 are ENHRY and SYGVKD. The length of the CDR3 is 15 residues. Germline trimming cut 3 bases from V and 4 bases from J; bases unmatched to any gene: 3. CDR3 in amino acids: CAISDLAGDYNEQFF. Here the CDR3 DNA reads TGTGCCATCAGTGACCTAGCGGGAGATTACAATGAGCAGTTCTTC.

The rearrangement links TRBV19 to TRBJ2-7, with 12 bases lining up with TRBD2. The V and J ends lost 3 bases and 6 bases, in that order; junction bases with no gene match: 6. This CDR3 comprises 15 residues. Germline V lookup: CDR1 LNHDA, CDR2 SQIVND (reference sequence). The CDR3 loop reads CASSMELAGGGEQYF. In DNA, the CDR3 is TGTGCCAGTAGTATGGAACTAGCGGGAGGAGGCGAGCAGTACTTC.

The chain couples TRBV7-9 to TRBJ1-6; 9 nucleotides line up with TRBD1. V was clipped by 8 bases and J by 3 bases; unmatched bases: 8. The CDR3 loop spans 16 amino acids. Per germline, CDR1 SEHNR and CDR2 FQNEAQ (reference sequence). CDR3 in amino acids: CASGTGGSNYNSPLHF. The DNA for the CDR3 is TGTGCCAGCGGCACAGGGGGCAGTAACTATAATTCACCCCTCCACTTT.

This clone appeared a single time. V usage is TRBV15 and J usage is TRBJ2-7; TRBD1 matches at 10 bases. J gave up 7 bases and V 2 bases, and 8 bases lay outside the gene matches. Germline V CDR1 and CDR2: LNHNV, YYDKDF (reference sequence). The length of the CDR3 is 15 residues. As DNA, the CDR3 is TGTGCCACCAGCAGACAGGACAGGGGGTCAGGGGAGCAGTACTTC. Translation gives CATSRQDRGSGEQYF.

The chain's CDR3 is CASSLPLAGGLSYEQYF. The CDR3, as DNA: TGTGCCAGCAGCTTACCCCTAGCGGGGGGACTCTCCTACGAGCAGTACTTC. The chain combines TRBV7-2 with TRBJ2-7; 11 positions match TRBD2. V lost 2 bases to trimming and J lost 0 bases; unmatched junction nucleotides: 6. Germline-derived CDR1 and CDR2 are SGHTA and FQGNSA. The CDR3 has 17 amino acids.

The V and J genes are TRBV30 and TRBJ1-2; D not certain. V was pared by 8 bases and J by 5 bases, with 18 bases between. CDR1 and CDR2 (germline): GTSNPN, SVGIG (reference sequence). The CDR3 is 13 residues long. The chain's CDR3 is CAGLPADLYGYTF. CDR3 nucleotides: TGTGCCGGACTTCCGGCAGACTTGTATGGCTACACCTTC.

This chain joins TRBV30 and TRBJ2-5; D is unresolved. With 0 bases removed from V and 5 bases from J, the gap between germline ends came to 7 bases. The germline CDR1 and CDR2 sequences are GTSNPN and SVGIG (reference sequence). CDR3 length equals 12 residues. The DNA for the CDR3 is TGTGCCTGGAGTGTAACGGGTGAGACCCAGTACTTC. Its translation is CAWSVTGETQYF.

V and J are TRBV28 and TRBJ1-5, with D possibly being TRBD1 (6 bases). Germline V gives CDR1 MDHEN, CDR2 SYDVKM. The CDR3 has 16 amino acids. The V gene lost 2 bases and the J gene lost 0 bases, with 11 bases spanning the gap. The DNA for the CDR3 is TGTGCCAGCAGTTTAGGACAGCATAATAGCAATCAGCCCCAGCATTTT. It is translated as CASSLGQHNSNQPQHF. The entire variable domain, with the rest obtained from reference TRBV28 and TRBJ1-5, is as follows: DVKVTQSSRYLVKRTGEKVFLECVQDMDHENMFWYRQDPGLGLRLIYFSYDVKMKEKGDIPEGYSVSREKKERFSLILESASTNQTSMYLCASSLGQHNSNQPQHFGDGTRLSIL.